The 32 T cell receptor beta chains below were found in one sample sequenced in a study of T cell responses to AZD1222 COVID-19 vaccine. Assay used: immunoSEQ multiplex PCR; TCRdb lists only in-frame clones, some missing. The sample holds around 100,000 clones, 85% seen once. Source: peripheral blood, taken 28 days after the second AZD1222 dose. These receptors were collected from an adult who received the AZD1222 COVID-19 vaccine.

This clone was seen a handful of times. The chain uses TRBV21-1 and TRBJ1-4; TRBD1, the table's D call, lacks a check against the DNA. TRBV21-1 is a recognized pseudogene. The CDR3 contains 15 residues. CDR3 nucleotides: TGTGCCAGCAGCAACGACAGGGTCACACGTGAAAAACTGTTTTTT. Amino acids: CASSNDRVTREKLFF.

The chain couples TRBV24-1 to TRBJ1-3; unclear D gene. Germline V gene sequence: CDR1 KGHDR, CDR2 SFDVKD. V lost 1 base and J lost 0, with 6 bases in between. This CDR3 has 15 amino acids. The CDR3 here is CATSDLGFSGNTIYF. Here the CDR3 DNA reads TGTGCCACCAGTGATTTAGGTTTCTCTGGAAACACCATATATTTT.

CDR3 sequence: CASSTGTGFGGYTF. The CDR3 nucleotides are TGTGCCAGTAGTACCGGGACAGGGTTTGGTGGCTACACCTTC. This chain connects TRBV19 to TRBJ1-2; 9 nucleotides line up with TRBD1. Germline trimming cut 4 bases from V and 7 bases from J; bases unmatched to any gene: 7. The CDR3 runs to 14 residues. The germline gives CDR1 LNHDA, CDR2 SQIVND (reference sequence). Based on the CDR3 plus reference TRBV19 and TRBJ1-2, the full variable domain is DGGITQSPKYLFRKEGQNVTLSCEQNLNHDAMYWYRQDPGQGLRLIYYSQIVNDFQKGDIAEGYSVSREKKESFPLTVTSAQKNPTAFYLCASSTGTGFGGYTFGSGTRLTVV.

The chain is built from TRBV4-2 and TRBJ2-1; the match to TRBD2 covers 7 bases. Trimming cost V 0 bases and J 2 bases; bases outside gene matches: 19. This CDR3 spans 21 amino acids. Germline CDR1 reads LGHNA; CDR2 reads YNFKEQ. This CDR3 reads CASSQEDRGAGNPLTYNEQFF. The CDR3 nucleotides are TGTGCCAGCAGCCAAGAGGATCGTGGAGCGGGAAACCCTCTCACCTACAATGAGCAGTTCTTC.

The chain couples TRBV6-5 to TRBJ1-2; D might be TRBD1 (5 bases). Per germline, CDR1 MNHEY and CDR2 SVGAGI. The CDR3 consists of 16 residues. V was pared by 0 bases and J by 4 bases, with 15 bases between. The CDR3 here is CASSYSNLGTIYGYTF. The CDR3, as DNA: TGTGCCAGCAGTTACTCGAATCTCGGGACGATCTATGGCTACACCTTC.

This chain uses TRBV28 with TRBJ1-2; 9 nucleotides line up with TRBD1. Germline assignment: CDR1 MDHEN and CDR2 SYDVKM. The CDR3 has 13 amino acids. The V segment lost 10 bases and the J segment 7 bases; nucleotides outside the gene matches: 10. The CDR3 region has the DNA TGTGCCACTTCATACGACAGGGGGGGTGGCTACACCTTC. It is translated as CATSYDRGGGYTF.

The rearrangement uses TRBV7-8 and TRBJ2-3, with D possibly matching TRBD2 (5 bases). This CDR3 comprises 13 residues. CDR1 is SGHVS, CDR2 FQNEAQ, per germline. V was shortened by 5 bases and J by 8 bases, with 14 bases between the two germline ends. The DNA for the CDR3 is TGTGCCAGCAGCCCCAACGCGGGCGGTACGCAGTATTTT. This gives the protein CASSPNAGGTQYF.

J is TRBJ1-1 and V is TRBV18, with a weak D call TRBD1 (5 bases). Germline CDR1 is KGHSH and CDR2 is LQKENI. Trimming pared 2 bases from V and 5 bases from J, leaving 12 bases between. CDR3 length: 14 residues. The CDR3 protein is CASSPGVGETEAFF. CDR3 in DNA: TGTGCCAGCTCACCAGGTGTGGGGGAAACTGAAGCTTTCTTT.

The rearrangement joins TRBV10-3 to TRBJ2-4; the match to TRBD2 covers 8 bases. With 10 bases clipped from V and 4 bases from J, the junction kept 12 bases outside the gene matches. CDR1 and CDR2 from the germline V gene are ENHRY and SYGVKD. CDR3 size: 15 residues. CDR3 in DNA: TGTGCCAGTCGGTCGGGAGCGGGAGAAAAAAACATTCAGTACTTC. Translating it yields CASRSGAGEKNIQYF.

The rearrangement joins TRBV30 to TRBJ2-7, with unresolved D. Germline values: CDR1 GTSNPN, CDR2 SVGIG (reference sequence). The CDR3 is 12 residues long. Trimming left V 2 bases short and J 0 bases short, with 5 bases between. The CDR3 spells CAWSTPSYEQYF. The CDR3 DNA is TGTGCCTGGAGTACCCCCTCCTACGAGCAGTACTTC.

The chain uses TRBV7-2 and TRBJ2-5, with D hard to call. The CDR3 has 13 amino acids. Deletions cut 2 bases from V and 1 base from J, with 5 bases between. CDR1 SGHTA and CDR2 FQGNSA come from the germline V gene. This CDR3 is CASSLKPQETQYF. For the CDR3, the DNA is TGTGCCAGCAGCTTAAAGCCCCAAGAGACCCAGTACTTC.

The CDR3 sequence: CASTPLNTQYF. In DNA form, the CDR3 reads TGTGCCAGCACTCCGCTGAATACGCAGTATTTT. The chain employs TRBV7-9 and TRBJ2-3; D is unresolved. Trimming shortened V by 7 bases and J by 7 bases, and 9 bases separated the two germline ends. Germline V gene data show CDR1 as SEHNR and CDR2 as FQNEAQ (reference sequence). This CDR3 has 11 residues.

V usage is TRBV9 and J usage is TRBJ2-2, with a weak D call TRBD2 (6 bases). This CDR3 contains 18 residues. With 1 base removed from V and 4 bases from J, the gap between germline ends came to 20 bases. Germline V CDR1 and CDR2: SGDLS, YYNGEE. The CDR3 is CASSVSKFRERSTGELFF. The CDR3 DNA follows: TGTGCCAGCAGCGTATCCAAGTTCCGGGAGCGGAGCACCGGGGAGCTGTTTTTT.

The chain employs TRBV24-1 and TRBJ2-3; D is undetermined. Germline CDR1 reads KGHDR; CDR2 reads SFDVKD. The CDR3 length is 18 residues. V lost 1 base and J 4 bases, leaving 20 bases between the germline ends. The CDR3 nucleotides read TGTGCCACCAGTGATTTTCTCGAAAACAAGGATGGGTCAGATACGCAGTATTTT. Translating gives CATSDFLENKDGSDTQYF.

The rearrangement uses TRBV19 and TRBJ1-5; a possible D gene is TRBD1 (6 bases). In germline, CDR1 is LNHDA, CDR2 SQIVND (reference sequence). Trimming stripped 7 bases from V and 4 bases from J, with 11 bases between. The CDR3 spans 13 residues. CDR3 sequence: CASNYRENQPQHF. The CDR3 nucleotides read TGTGCCAGTAACTACAGGGAGAATCAGCCCCAGCATTTT.

The V gene is TRBV6-5, the J gene TRBJ1-5; D is unclear. Trimming removed 9 bases at V and 5 bases at J, with 14 bases between. The CDR3 sequence is 13 residues long. Looked up from germline, CDR1 is MNHEY and CDR2 is SVGAGI. The CDR3: CARGSFTDQPQHF. In nucleotides, the CDR3 is TGTGCCAGGGGGTCCTTTACAGATCAGCCCCAGCATTTT.

V usage is TRBV2 and J usage is TRBJ2-1; D remains unclear. This CDR3 region has 14 residues. Looked up from germline, CDR1 is SNHLY and CDR2 is FYNNEI. V was pared by 6 bases and J by 1 base, with 10 bases between. Written as DNA, the CDR3 is TGTGCCAGCAGGGAGACACGATCCTACAATGAGCAGTTCTTC. This gives the protein CASRETRSYNEQFF.

The chain carries TRBV6-5 and TRBJ2-5; no clear D gene. The CDR3 has 15 residues. Germline CDR1 and CDR2: MNHEY and SVGAGI. Trimming left V 5 bases short and J 1 base short, with 14 bases between. This CDR3 is CASSPNFRVQETQYF. The CDR3 DNA reads TGTGCCAGCAGTCCCAACTTTCGCGTCCAAGAGACCCAGTACTTC.

The chain is built from TRBV28 and TRBJ1-2; D unresolved. V was cut by 6 bases and J by 2 bases, with 10 bases left in between. The CDR3 is 13 residues long. The germline CDR1 and CDR2 sequences are MDHEN and SYDVKM. This chain's CDR3 is CASSFGRNYGYTF. CDR3 coding DNA: TGTGCCAGCAGCTTTGGTCGGAACTATGGCTACACCTTC.

The V call is TRBV9, the J call TRBJ2-3; TRBD2 is a possible D gene (7 bases). V lost 0 bases and J 2 bases, leaving 16 bases between the germline ends. The CDR3 has 17 residues. Germline CDR1 reads SGDLS; CDR2 reads YYNGEE. The CDR3 loop is CASSVALGGRITDTQYF. CDR3 in DNA: TGTGCCAGCAGCGTAGCTCTCGGGGGGCGCATCACAGATACGCAGTATTTT.

V and J are TRBV5-4 and TRBJ2-7; the match to TRBD2 covers 13 bases. J lost 5 bases, V lost 2 bases, and 10 bases had no gene match. This CDR3 has 17 amino acids. Looked up from germline, CDR1 is SGHNT and CDR2 is YYREEE (reference sequence). CDR3 sequence: CASSFRTSGSITHEQYF. The CDR3 DNA is TGTGCCAGCAGCTTTAGGACTAGCGGGAGTATCACACACGAGCAGTACTTC.

This clone has only one observation. V and J are TRBV11-2 and TRBJ2-1; 13 nucleotides match TRBD2. The CDR3 covers 16 residues. V lost 4 bases, J lost 9 bases, and 9 bases stayed unmatched. In germline, CDR1 is SGHAT, CDR2 FQNNGV. The CDR3 DNA follows: TGTGCCAGCAGCTCCCCGGGACTAGCGGGAACTTTTGAGCAGTTCTTC. It translates to CASSSPGLAGTFEQFF.

The chain joins TRBV24-1 to TRBJ1-1, with TRBD1 matching over 10 bases. Losses at the gene ends were 6 bases for V and 4 bases for J; bases not matched to a gene: 1. CDR1 and CDR2 from the germline V gene are KGHDR and SFDVKD. The CDR3 consists of 13 residues. The chain's CDR3 is CATSRTGGTEAFF. In DNA form, the CDR3 reads TGTGCCACCAGTCGGACAGGGGGCACTGAAGCTTTCTTT.

The chain joins TRBV3-1 (or the pseudogene TRBV3-2) to TRBJ2-7; D may match TRBD1 or TRBD2 (6 bases each). The CDR3 totals 15 residues. V lost 4 bases and J lost 5, with 18 bases in between. Germline values: CDR1 LGHDT, CDR2 YNNKEL (reference sequence). The CDR3 protein is CASSPLQGRGNEQYF. The DNA of the CDR3 is TGTGCCAGCAGCCCCCTCCAGGGGCGGGGAAACGAGCAGTACTTC.

V and J are TRBV9 and TRBJ2-5; possible D gene TRBD1, 7 bases. This CDR3 has 19 residues. V dropped 4 bases and J dropped 5 bases, with 30 bases sitting between them. Germline loops: CDR1 SGDLS, CDR2 YYNGEE. The CDR3, as DNA: TGTGCCAGCAGCCAAGAGACTGACAGGGACTTAGCAAAAGGTGAGACCCAGTACTTC. Protein sequence: CASSQETDRDLAKGETQYF. Using reference TRBV9 and TRBJ2-5 for the parts outside the CDR3, the full variable domain is DSGVTQTPKHLITATGQRVTLRCSPRSGDLSVYWYQQSLDQGLQFLIQYYNGEERAKGNILERFSAQQFPDLHSELNLSSLELGDSALYFCASSQETDRDLAKGETQYFGPGTRLLVL.

The DNA of the CDR3 is TGTGCCAGCAGCTTACTAGCGGCCGGCGAGCAGTACTTC. Translated, it gives CASSLLAAGEQYF. This sequence joins TRBV5-4 and TRBJ2-7; TRBD2 matches at 8 bases. CDR3 length: 13 residues. Germline CDR1 reads SGHNT; CDR2 reads YYREEE (reference sequence). Losses at the gene ends were 2 bases for V and 6 bases for J; bases not matched to a gene: 4.

This clone was found a few times. This chain uses TRBV5-3 with TRBJ1-5, with D unresolved. TRBV5-3 is an open reading frame, and its role is uncertain. The V gene lost 0 bases and the J gene lost 0 bases, with 4 bases spanning the gap. The length of the CDR3 is 14 residues. The CDR3 reads CARSLGHSNQPQHF. Written as DNA, the CDR3 is TGTGCCAGAAGCTTGGGACATAGCAATCAGCCCCAGCATTTT.

This chain links TRBV15 with TRBJ2-7; 9 positions match TRBD1. The CDR3 is made up of 15 amino acids. The V and J ends lost 0 bases and 5 bases, in that order; junction bases with no gene match: 5. Germline lookup yields CDR1 LNHNV and CDR2 YYDKDF (reference sequence). The CDR3 is CATSRDGDRENEQYF. The CDR3 nucleotides are TGTGCCACCAGCAGAGATGGGGACAGGGAAAACGAGCAGTACTTC.

The genes are TRBV5-6 and TRBJ2-7; D may be TRBD1 or TRBD2 (5 bases each). Germline loops: CDR1 SGHDT, CDR2 YYEEEE. CDR3 length equals 14 residues. The V gene lost 1 base and the J gene lost 3 bases, with 11 bases spanning the gap. As DNA, the CDR3 is TGTGCCAGCAGCTTGACAGGAGGATTCTACGAGCAGTACTTC. Translation gives CASSLTGGFYEQYF.

This sequence joins TRBV5-1 and TRBJ2-3, with D perhaps matching TRBD1 (6 bases). The V and J ends lost 1 base and 1 base respectively, with 13 bases between them. Germline CDR1 SGHRS, CDR2 YFSETQ. The CDR3 length is 16 residues. CDR3 amino acids: CASSLSPQGGTDTQYF. The CDR3 nucleotides are TGCGCCAGCAGCTTGTCTCCACAGGGAGGCACAGATACGCAGTATTTT.

The gene calls are TRBV29-1 and TRBJ2-1, with TRBD2 matching 9 bases. Germline V CDR1 and CDR2: SQVTM, ANQGSEA. J lost 0 bases, V lost 1 base, and 4 bases had no gene match. The length of the CDR3 is 16 residues. Here the CDR3 reads CSVEGYSGSSYNEQFF. DNA of the CDR3: TGCAGCGTTGAAGGTTATAGCGGGAGCTCCTACAATGAGCAGTTCTTC.

The DNA of the CDR3 is TGTGCCAGCAGCTTCGGGACAGGGCTGAATGAAAAACTGTTTTTT. Translation: CASSFGTGLNEKLFF. The rearrangement links TRBV9 to TRBJ1-4; 9 bases fit TRBD1. V dropped 4 bases and J dropped 5; count of bases not matched to a gene: 6. From germline, CDR1 is SGDLS and CDR2 YYNGEE. This CDR3 has 15 residues.